The T cell receptor (beta chain) under discussion was sequenced for a study of shared clonotypes between healthy human individuals. General study results and limits: Around 5% was the fraction of naive CD4 clonotypes found shared across several donors.

The J segment lost 1 base and the V segment lost 5 bases, leaving 7 bases of the junction unmatched. Per germline, CDR1 MNHNY and CDR2 SVGAGI (reference sequence). CDR3 length: 15 residues. Turning to this clone: Its antigen is unknown.

Genomic DNA per cell subset filled all wells of several immunoSEQ plates. Profiling relied on immunoSEQ multiplex PCR, and the TCRdb table lists in-frame clones only, not all of them. The sample holds 850,000 to 1,200,000 clones, around 74% seen once. This sequence was found in a man younger than 35 in good health. V is TRBV6-6 and J is TRBJ2-7, with TRBD1 identical over 8 bases. The sequenced sample was memory CD4+ T cells sorted from blood. Subset defined: CD45RA-negative fraction. The CDR3 bases are TGTGCCAGCAGTACCCGGGACAGGAGTTCCTACGAGCAGTACTTC. Its translation: CASSTRDRSSYEQYF.